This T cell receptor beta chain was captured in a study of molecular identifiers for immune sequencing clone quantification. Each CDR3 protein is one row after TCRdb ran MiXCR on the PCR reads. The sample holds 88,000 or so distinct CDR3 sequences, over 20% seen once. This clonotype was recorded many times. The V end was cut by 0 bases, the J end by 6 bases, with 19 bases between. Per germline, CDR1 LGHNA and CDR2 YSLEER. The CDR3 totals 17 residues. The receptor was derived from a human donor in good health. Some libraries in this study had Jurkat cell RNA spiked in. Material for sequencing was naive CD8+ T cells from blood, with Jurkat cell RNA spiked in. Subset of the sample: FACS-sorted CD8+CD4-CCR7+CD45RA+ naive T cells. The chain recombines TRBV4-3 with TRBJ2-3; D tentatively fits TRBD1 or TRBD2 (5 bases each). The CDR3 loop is CASSQEDPGRRLDTQYF. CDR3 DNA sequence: TGCGCCAGCAGCCAAGAAGACCCAGGGAGAAGGCTGGATACGCAGTATTTT.